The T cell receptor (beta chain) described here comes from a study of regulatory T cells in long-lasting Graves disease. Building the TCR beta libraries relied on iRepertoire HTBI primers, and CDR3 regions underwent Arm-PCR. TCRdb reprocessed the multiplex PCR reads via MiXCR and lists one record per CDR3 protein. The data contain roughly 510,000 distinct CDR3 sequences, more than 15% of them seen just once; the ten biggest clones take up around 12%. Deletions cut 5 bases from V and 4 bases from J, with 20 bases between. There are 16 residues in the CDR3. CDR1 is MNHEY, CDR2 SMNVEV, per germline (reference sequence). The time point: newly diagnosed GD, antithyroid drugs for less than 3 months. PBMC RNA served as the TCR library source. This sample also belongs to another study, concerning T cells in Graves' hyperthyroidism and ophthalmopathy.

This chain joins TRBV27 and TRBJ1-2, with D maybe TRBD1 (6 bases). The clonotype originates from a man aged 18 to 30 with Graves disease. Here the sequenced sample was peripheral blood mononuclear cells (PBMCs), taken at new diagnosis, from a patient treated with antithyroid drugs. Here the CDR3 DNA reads TGTGCCAGCAGTCCAGTTTTCGGGGGCGGGGGCTATGGCTACACCTTC. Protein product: CASSPVFGGGGYGYTF.